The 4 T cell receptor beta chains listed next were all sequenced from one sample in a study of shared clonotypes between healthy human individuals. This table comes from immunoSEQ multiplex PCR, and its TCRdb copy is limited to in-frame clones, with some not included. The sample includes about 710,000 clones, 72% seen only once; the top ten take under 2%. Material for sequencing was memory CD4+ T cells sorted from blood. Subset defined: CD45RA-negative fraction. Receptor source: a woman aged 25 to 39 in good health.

The CDR3 DNA is TGTGCCAGCAGGCGCGATGAGCAGTTCTTC. It specifies CASRRDEQFF. The V and J genes are TRBV28 and TRBJ2-1; D gene ambiguous. Trimming pared 6 bases from V and 8 bases from J, leaving 5 bases between. This CDR3 spans 10 amino acids. CDR1 and CDR2 (germline): MDHEN, SYDVKM.

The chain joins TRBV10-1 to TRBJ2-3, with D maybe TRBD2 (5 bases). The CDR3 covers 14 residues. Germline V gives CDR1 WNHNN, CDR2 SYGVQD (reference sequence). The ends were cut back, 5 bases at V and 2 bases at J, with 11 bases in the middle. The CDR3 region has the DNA TGCGCCAGCAGTCCGGCGGGCCTCACAGATACGCAGTATTTT. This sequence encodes CASSPAGLTDTQYF.

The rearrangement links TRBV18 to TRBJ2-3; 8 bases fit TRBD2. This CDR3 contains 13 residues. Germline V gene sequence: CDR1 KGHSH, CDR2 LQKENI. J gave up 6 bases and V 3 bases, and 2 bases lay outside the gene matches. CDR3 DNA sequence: TGTGCCAGCTCACCCGGGACTAGGGATACGCAGTATTTT. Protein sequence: CASSPGTRDTQYF.

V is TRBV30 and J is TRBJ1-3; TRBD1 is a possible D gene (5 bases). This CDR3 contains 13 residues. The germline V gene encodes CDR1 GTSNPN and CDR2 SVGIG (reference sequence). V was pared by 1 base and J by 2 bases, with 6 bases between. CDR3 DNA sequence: TGTGCCTGGAGTGCGGGGGCTGGAAACACCATATATTTT. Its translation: CAWSAGAGNTIYF. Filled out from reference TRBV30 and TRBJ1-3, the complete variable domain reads SQTIHQWPATLVQPVGSPLSLECTVEGTSNPNLYWYRQAAGRGLQLLFYSVGIGQISSEVPQNLSASRPQDRQFILSSKKLLLSDSGFYLCAWSAGAGNTIYFGEGSWLTVV.